Listed below are T cell receptor beta chains from one sample, sequenced in a study of T cells after yellow fever vaccination. TCRdb used MiXCR to reprocess the 5' RACE reads, holding one entry per CDR3 protein. Of 250,000 to 300,000 distinct CDR3 sequences listed, around 10% are singletons. The source was CD4+ T cells sorted from PBMCs, collected 5 days after the yellow fever booster vaccination. These receptors were obtained from a man between 18 and 35 years old who received the YFV17D yellow fever vaccine. CDR3s include the opening cysteine and the closing phenylalanine or tryptophan. The order of the fields is V gene, D gene, J gene, clone size, CDR3 protein, CDR3 DNA. D genes are given only for firm matches. The size of a clone is reported for some rows only, either as once, few or many, or as a class for expanded clones.

V gene: TRBV5-1; D gene: -; J gene: TRBJ2-1; clone size: many; CDR3 protein: CASSLEGATENEQFF; CDR3 DNA: TGCGCCAGCAGCTTGGAAGGGGCTACTGAGAATGAGCAGTTCTTC
V gene: TRBV6-5; D gene: -; J gene: TRBJ1-2; clone size: -; CDR3 protein: CASSYVTPGRDGYTF; CDR3 DNA: TGTGCCAGCAGTTACGTCACTCCGGGGCGGGATGGCTACACCTTC
V gene: TRBV20-1; D gene: -; J gene: TRBJ2-1; clone size: -; CDR3 protein: CSARFRDAPHEQFF; CDR3 DNA: TGCAGTGCTAGATTCCGGGACGCCCCCCATGAGCAGTTCTTC
V gene: TRBV20-1; D gene: -; J gene: TRBJ1-2; clone size: -; CDR3 protein: CSVGGGSYGYTF; CDR3 DNA: TGCAGTGTCGGGGGGGGTTCTTATGGCTACACCTTC
V gene: TRBV3-1; D gene: -; J gene: TRBJ1-4; clone size: few; CDR3 protein: CASSQSPLNEKLFF; CDR3 DNA: TGTGCCAGCAGCCAATCTCCGCTTAATGAAAAACTGTTTTTT
V gene: TRBV5-1; D gene: -; J gene: TRBJ1-2; clone size: -; CDR3 protein: CASSLEGRNGYTF; CDR3 DNA: TGCGCCAGCAGCTTAGAGGGAAGGAATGGCTACACCTTC
V gene: TRBV5-6; D gene: TRBD1; J gene: TRBJ1-2; clone size: -; CDR3 protein: CASRLTGTGGNYGYTF; CDR3 DNA: TGTGCCAGCAGATTGACGGGGACAGGGGGGAACTATGGCTACACCTTC
V gene: TRBV6-2/TRBV6-3; D gene: TRBD2; J gene: TRBJ2-3; clone size: few; CDR3 protein: CASSYSSSGSVTQYF; CDR3 DNA: TGTGCCAGCAGTTACTCCTCTAGCGGTTCAGTGACGCAGTATTTT
V gene: TRBV6-5; D gene: TRBD2; J gene: TRBJ2-1; clone size: many; CDR3 protein: CASSYSINSGGANEQFF; CDR3 DNA: TGTGCCAGCAGTTACTCGATCAATAGCGGGGGGGCCAATGAGCAGTTCTTC
V gene: TRBV12-3/TRBV12-4; D gene: -; J gene: TRBJ1-5; clone size: -; CDR3 protein: CASSPGSEGRQPQHF; CDR3 DNA: TGTGCCAGCAGTCCCGGTAGTGAGGGCCGGCAGCCCCAGCATTTT
V gene: TRBV5-1; D gene: TRBD1; J gene: TRBJ2-2; clone size: -; CDR3 protein: CASSHGTATGELFF; CDR3 DNA: TGCGCCAGCAGCCACGGGACAGCCACCGGGGAGCTGTTTTTT
V gene: TRBV4-3; D gene: -; J gene: TRBJ2-3; clone size: -; CDR3 protein: CASAPGRTDTQYF; CDR3 DNA: TGCGCCAGCGCTCCGGGGCGCACAGATACGCAGTATTTT
V gene: TRBV20-1; D gene: -; J gene: TRBJ1-1; clone size: -; CDR3 protein: CSAREVYTEAFF; CDR3 DNA: TGCAGTGCTAGAGAAGTTTACACTGAAGCTTTCTTT
V gene: TRBV28; D gene: -; J gene: TRBJ1-2; clone size: few; CDR3 protein: CASSLGGQQGGNYGYTF; CDR3 DNA: TGTGCCAGCAGTTTGGGGGGGCAGCAAGGGGGTAACTATGGCTACACCTTC
V gene: TRBV7-9; D gene: -; J gene: TRBJ1-6; clone size: few; CDR3 protein: CASSRGQSALHF; CDR3 DNA: TGTGCCAGCAGCCGGGGGCAGTCGGCCCTCCACTTT
V gene: TRBV12-3/TRBV12-4; D gene: TRBD1; J gene: TRBJ2-6; clone size: many; CDR3 protein: CASTLWPGQGAAGANVLTF; CDR3 DNA: TGTGCCAGTACGCTGTGGCCGGGACAGGGGGCAGCTGGGGCCAACGTCCTGACTTTC
V gene: TRBV2; D gene: TRBD2; J gene: TRBJ2-3; clone size: few; CDR3 protein: CASSQGLAGSFVDTQYF; CDR3 DNA: TGTGCCAGCAGCCAAGGACTAGCGGGGTCGTTCGTGGATACGCAGTATTTT
V gene: TRBV12-3/TRBV12-4; D gene: -; J gene: TRBJ1-2; clone size: few; CDR3 protein: CASSLSSVAFSGYGYTF; CDR3 DNA: TGTGCCAGCAGTTTAAGTTCAGTCGCATTCTCGGGCTACGGCTACACCTTC
V gene: TRBV9; D gene: -; J gene: TRBJ2-3; clone size: many; CDR3 protein: CASSVGELTDTQYF; CDR3 DNA: TGTGCCAGCAGCGTGGGGGAACTCACAGATACGCAGTATTTT
V gene: TRBV20-1; D gene: TRBD1; J gene: TRBJ2-3; clone size: few; CDR3 protein: CSAPRQGFTDTQYF; CDR3 DNA: TGCAGTGCACCTCGACAGGGGTTCACAGATACGCAGTATTTT
V gene: TRBV7-2; D gene: -; J gene: TRBJ1-6; clone size: many; CDR3 protein: CASRRQKEGSPLHF; CDR3 DNA: TGTGCCAGCAGACGGCAGAAGGAGGGTTCACCCCTCCACTTT
V gene: TRBV7-2; D gene: -; J gene: TRBJ1-3; clone size: few; CDR3 protein: CASSSKRGPLSGNTIYF; CDR3 DNA: TGTGCCAGCAGCTCGAAGAGGGGCCCCCTCTCTGGAAACACCATATATTTT
V gene: TRBV29-1; D gene: -; J gene: TRBJ1-6; clone size: few; CDR3 protein: CSVGEGGGDSPLHF; CDR3 DNA: TGCAGCGTTGGGGAGGGGGGCGGTGATTCACCCCTCCACTTT
V gene: TRBV6-5; D gene: -; J gene: TRBJ2-5; clone size: few; CDR3 protein: CASSPTGTVKETQYF; CDR3 DNA: TGTGCCAGCAGTCCGACCGGGACTGTGAAAGAGACCCAGTACTTC